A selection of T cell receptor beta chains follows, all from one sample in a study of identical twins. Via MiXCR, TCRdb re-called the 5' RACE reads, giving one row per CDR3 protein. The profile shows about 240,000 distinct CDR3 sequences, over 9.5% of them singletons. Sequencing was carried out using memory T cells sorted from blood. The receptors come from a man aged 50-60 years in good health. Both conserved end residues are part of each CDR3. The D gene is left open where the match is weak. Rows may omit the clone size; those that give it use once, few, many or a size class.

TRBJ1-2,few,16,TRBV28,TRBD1,CASSLRQGAAYYGYTF,TGTGCCAGCAGTTTACGGCAGGGGGCGGCGTACTATGGCTACACCTTC
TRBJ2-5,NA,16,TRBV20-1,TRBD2,CSARLGGRAMGATQYF,TGCAGTGCTAGACTTGGCGGGAGGGCCATGGGAGCGACCCAGTACTTC
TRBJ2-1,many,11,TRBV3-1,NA,CASSDRYEQFF,TGTGCCAGCAGCGATAGGTATGAGCAGTTCTTC
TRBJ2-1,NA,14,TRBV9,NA,CASSPGSVSNEQFF,TGTGCCAGCAGCCCGGGGTCCGTCTCCAATGAGCAGTTCTTC
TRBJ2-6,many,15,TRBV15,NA,CATSSRTTGANVLTF,TGTGCCACCAGCTCCCGGACAACCGGGGCCAACGTCCTGACTTTC
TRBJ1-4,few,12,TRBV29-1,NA,CSVAEQGEKLFF,TGCAGCGTTGCGGAACAGGGAGAAAAACTGTTTTTT
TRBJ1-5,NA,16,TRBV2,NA,CASSVSPTGNNQPQHF,TGTGCCAGCAGTGTATCGCCCACAGGGAACAATCAGCCCCAGCATTTT
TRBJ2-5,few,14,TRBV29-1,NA,CSVDKARGQETQYF,TGCAGCGTTGATAAGGCTCGGGGGCAAGAGACCCAGTACTTC
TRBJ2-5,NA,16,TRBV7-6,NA,CASSSRVVFFRETQYF,TGTGCCAGCAGCTCACGAGTGGTTTTTTTTCGGGAGACCCAGTACTTC
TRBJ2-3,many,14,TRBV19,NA,CASSIRGWTDTQYF,TGTGCCAGTAGTATCCGTGGCTGGACAGATACGCAGTATTTT
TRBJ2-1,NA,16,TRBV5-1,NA,CASSLGRGNQRNEQFF,TGCGCCAGCAGCTTGGGGCGGGGCAATCAACGGAATGAGCAGTTCTTC
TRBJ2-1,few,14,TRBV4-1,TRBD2,CASSQDLTSGGSVF,TGCGCCAGCAGCCAAGATCTGACCAGCGGGGGTTCGGTCTTC
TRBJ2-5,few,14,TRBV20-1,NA,CSASTGGKEETQYF,TGCAGTGCCTCGACTGGGGGGAAGGAAGAGACCCAGTACTTC
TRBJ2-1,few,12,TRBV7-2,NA,CASSWKGDEQFF,TGTGCCAGCAGCTGGAAGGGGGACGAGCAGTTCTTC
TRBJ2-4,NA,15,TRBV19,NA,CASQLGGRTKNIQYF,TGTGCCAGCCAGCTAGGGGGACGAACCAAAAACATTCAGTACTTC
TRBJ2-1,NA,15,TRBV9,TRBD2,CASSVGAGDYNEQFF,TGTGCCAGCAGCGTGGGAGCGGGGGATTACAATGAGCAGTTCTTC
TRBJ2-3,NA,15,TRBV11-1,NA,CASSHFASSTGTQYF,TGTGCCAGCAGCCACTTCGCATCTAGCACAGGTACGCAGTATTTT
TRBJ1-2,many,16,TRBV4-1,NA,CASSQAFSLANYGYTF,TGCGCCAGCAGCCAAGCGTTTTCGTTAGCTAACTATGGCTACACCTTC
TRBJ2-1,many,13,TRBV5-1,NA,CASSLEAYNEQFF,TGCGCCAGCAGCTTGGAAGCCTACAATGAGCAGTTCTTC
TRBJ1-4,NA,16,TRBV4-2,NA,CASSQDPAATNEKLFF,TGTGCCAGCAGCCAAGATCCGGCAGCAACTAATGAAAAACTGTTTTTT
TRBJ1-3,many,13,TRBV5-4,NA,CASSLDRGHTIYF,TGTGCCAGCAGCTTGGATAGGGGACACACCATATATTTT
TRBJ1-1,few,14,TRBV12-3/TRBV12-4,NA,CASSETQLNTEAFF,TGTGCCAGCAGTGAGACACAGCTCAACACTGAAGCTTTCTTT
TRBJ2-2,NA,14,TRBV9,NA,CASSARLNTGELFF,TGTGCCAGCAGCGCCCGACTGAACACCGGGGAGCTGTTTTTT
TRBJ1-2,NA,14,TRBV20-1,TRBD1,CSARDAGGGYGYTF,TGCAGTGCTAGAGATGCAGGGGGCGGCTATGGCTACACCTTC
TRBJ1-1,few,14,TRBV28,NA,CASSQRPGQFEAFF,TGTGCCAGCAGCCAAAGACCCGGACAGTTTGAAGCTTTCTTT
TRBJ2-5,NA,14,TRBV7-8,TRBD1,CASSGRGRGETQYF,TGTGCCAGCAGCGGCAGGGGGCGCGGGGAGACCCAGTACTTC
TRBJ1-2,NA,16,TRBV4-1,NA,CASSQRVAGVYYGYTF,TGCGCCAGCAGCCAAAGGGTGGCAGGGGTGTACTATGGCTACACCTTC
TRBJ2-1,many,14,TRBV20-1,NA,CSAPPSWENNEQFF,TGCAGTGCTCCTCCAAGTTGGGAGAACAATGAGCAGTTCTTC
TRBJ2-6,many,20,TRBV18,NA,CASSPFDRFINPSGANVLTF,TGTGCCAGCTCACCCTTCGACAGGTTCATAAACCCTTCTGGGGCCAACGTCCTGACTTTC
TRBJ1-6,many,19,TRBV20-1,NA,CSARHTHTEGRLRNSPLHF,TGCAGTGCTAGACACACCCACACAGAGGGAAGGCTGAGGAATTCACCCCTCCACTTT
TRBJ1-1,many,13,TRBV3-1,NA,CASSPSRVAEAFF,TGTGCCAGCAGCCCCTCCAGAGTGGCTGAAGCTTTCTTT
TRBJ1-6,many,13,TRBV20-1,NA,CSASRTEDSPLHF,TGCAGTGCTAGTAGGACAGAGGATTCACCCCTCCACTTT
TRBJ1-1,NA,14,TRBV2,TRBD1,CASSVTGGYTEAFF,TGTGCCAGCAGTGTCACAGGGGGCTACACTGAAGCTTTCTTT
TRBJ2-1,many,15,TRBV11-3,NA,CASSGRWGGNDEQFF,TGTGCCAGCAGCGGGAGGTGGGGGGGCAACGATGAGCAGTTCTTC
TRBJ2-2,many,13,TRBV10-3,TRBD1,CASRQGSTGELFF,TGTGCCAGCCGACAGGGGAGCACCGGGGAGCTGTTTTTT
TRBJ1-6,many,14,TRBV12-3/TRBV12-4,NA,CASSPGRLNSPLHF,TGTGCCAGCAGTCCGGGACGGTTGAATTCACCCCTCCACTTT
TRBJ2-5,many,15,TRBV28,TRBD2,CASSLGGGYQETQYF,TGTGCCAGCAGTTTGGGGGGGGGGTACCAAGAGACCCAGTACTTC
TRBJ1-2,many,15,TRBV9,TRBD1,CASSVNRDRDYGYTF,TGTGCCAGCAGCGTCAACCGGGACAGGGACTATGGCTACACCTTC
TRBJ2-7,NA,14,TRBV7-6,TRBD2,CASSLAGDPYEQYF,TGTGCCAGCAGCCTAGCGGGAGATCCCTACGAGCAGTACTTC
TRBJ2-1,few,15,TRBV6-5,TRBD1,CASSTPGQGGGEQFF,TGTGCCAGCAGTACTCCGGGACAGGGGGGCGGTGAGCAGTTCTTC
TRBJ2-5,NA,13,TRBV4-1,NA,CASSQDPGDSQYF,TGCGCCAGCAGCCAAGATCCGGGGGATTCCCAGTACTTC
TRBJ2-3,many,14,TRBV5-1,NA,CASSSIGSTDTQYF,TGCGCCAGCAGCTCTATAGGGAGCACAGATACGCAGTATTTT
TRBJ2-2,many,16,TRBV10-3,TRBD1,CAISGFDRGLTGELFF,TGTGCCATCAGTGGGTTCGACAGGGGGCTCACCGGGGAGCTGTTTTTT
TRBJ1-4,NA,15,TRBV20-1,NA,CSAPKGGSTNEKLFF,TGCAGTGCCCCGAAGGGGGGTTCGACTAATGAAAAACTGTTTTTT
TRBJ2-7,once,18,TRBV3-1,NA,CASSQDRLRHGSSYEQYF,TGTGCCAGCAGCCAAGATCGTCTTCGACACGGAAGCTCCTACGAGCAGTACTTC
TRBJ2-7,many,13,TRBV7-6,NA,CASSPSGYYEQYF,TGTGCCAGCAGCCCTAGTGGGTACTACGAGCAGTACTTC
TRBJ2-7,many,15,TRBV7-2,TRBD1,CASSQGQGGVYEQYF,TGTGCCAGCAGCCAGGGACAGGGAGGAGTTTACGAGCAGTACTTC
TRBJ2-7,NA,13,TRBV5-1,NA,CASSFQGLDEQYF,TGCGCCAGCAGCTTCCAGGGTTTGGACGAGCAGTACTTC
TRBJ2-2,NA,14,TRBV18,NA,CASRRPSDSGELFF,TGTGCCAGCCGGAGGCCCAGCGATTCCGGGGAGCTGTTTTTT